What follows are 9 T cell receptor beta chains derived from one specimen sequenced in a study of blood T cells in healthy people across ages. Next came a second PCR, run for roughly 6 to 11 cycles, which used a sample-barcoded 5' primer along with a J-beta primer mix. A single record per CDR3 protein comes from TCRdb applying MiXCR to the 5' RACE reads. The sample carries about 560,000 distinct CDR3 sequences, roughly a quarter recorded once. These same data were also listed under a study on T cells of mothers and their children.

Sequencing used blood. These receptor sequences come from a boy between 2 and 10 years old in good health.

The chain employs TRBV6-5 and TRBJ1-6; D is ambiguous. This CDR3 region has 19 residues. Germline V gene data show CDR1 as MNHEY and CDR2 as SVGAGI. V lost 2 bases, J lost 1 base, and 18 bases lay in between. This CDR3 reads CASSYKGRWEWSYNSPLHF. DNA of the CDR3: TGTGCCAGCAGTTACAAGGGCCGGTGGGAGTGGTCCTATAATTCACCCCTCCACTTT.

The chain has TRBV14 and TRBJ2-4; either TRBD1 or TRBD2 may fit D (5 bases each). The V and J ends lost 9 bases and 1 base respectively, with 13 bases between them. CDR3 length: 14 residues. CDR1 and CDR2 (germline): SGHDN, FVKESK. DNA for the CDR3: TGTGCCAGTCTATTCTGGGGGGCCAAAAACATTCAGTACTTC. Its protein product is CASLFWGAKNIQYF.

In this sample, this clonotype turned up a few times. The DNA of the CDR3 is TGTGCCAGCAGCCCTGTTCGGGGGCCCCTTAACTACGAGCAGTACTTC. Translated, it gives CASSPVRGPLNYEQYF. V gene TRBV11-2 combines with J gene TRBJ2-5; the D gene could be TRBD1 or TRBD2 (6 bases each). The DNA end is a closer match to TRBJ2-7, so the J assignment may be wrong. Germline V CDR1 and CDR2: SGHAT, FQNNGV. The CDR3 spans 16 residues.

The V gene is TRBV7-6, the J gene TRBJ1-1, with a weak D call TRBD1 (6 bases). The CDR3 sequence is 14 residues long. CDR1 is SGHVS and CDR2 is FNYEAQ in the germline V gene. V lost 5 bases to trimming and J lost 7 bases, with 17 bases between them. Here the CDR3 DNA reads TGTGCCAGCAGCCCGGCCGGGACACCAAATGAAGCTTTCTTT. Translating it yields CASSPAGTPNEAFF.

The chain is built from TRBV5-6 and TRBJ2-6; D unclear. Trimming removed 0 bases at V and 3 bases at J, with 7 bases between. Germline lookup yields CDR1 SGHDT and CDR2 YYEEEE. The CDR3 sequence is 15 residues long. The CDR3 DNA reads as TGTGCCAGCAGCTTGGCTCCCTTTGGGGCCAACGTCCTGACTTTC. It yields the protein CASSLAPFGANVLTF.

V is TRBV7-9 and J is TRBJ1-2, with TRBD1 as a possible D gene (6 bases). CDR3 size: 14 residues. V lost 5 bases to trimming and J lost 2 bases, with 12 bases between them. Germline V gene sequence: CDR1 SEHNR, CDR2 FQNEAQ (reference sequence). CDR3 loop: CASSGGDTNYGYTF. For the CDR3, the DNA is TGTGCCAGCAGCGGAGGGGACACCAACTATGGCTACACCTTC.

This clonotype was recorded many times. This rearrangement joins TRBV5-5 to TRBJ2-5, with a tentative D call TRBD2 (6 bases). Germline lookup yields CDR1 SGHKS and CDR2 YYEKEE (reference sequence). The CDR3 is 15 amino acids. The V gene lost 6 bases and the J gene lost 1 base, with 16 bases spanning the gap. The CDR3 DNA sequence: TGTGCCAGCACCCCCCCCGGGGGACCCCAAGAGACCCAGTACTTC. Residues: CASTPPGGPQETQYF.

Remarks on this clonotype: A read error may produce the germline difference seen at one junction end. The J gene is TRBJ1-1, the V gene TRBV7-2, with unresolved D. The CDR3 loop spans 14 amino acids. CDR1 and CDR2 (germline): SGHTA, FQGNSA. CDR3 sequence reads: CASSGIRAGTEASF. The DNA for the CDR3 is TGTGCCAGCAGCGGGATAAGGGCTGGCACTGAAGCTTCCTTT.

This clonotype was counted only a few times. CDR3 sequence: CASSQDRRGLRQETQYF. The DNA for the CDR3 is TGTGCCAGCAGCCAAGATAGAAGGGGACTTCGCCAAGAGACCCAGTACTTC. V usage is TRBV3-1 and J usage is TRBJ2-5; TRBD2 might be the D (6 bases). This CDR3 region has 17 residues. Trimming removed 0 bases from V and 1 base from J, with 15 bases in between. CDR1 LGHDT and CDR2 YNNKEL come from the germline V gene (reference sequence).